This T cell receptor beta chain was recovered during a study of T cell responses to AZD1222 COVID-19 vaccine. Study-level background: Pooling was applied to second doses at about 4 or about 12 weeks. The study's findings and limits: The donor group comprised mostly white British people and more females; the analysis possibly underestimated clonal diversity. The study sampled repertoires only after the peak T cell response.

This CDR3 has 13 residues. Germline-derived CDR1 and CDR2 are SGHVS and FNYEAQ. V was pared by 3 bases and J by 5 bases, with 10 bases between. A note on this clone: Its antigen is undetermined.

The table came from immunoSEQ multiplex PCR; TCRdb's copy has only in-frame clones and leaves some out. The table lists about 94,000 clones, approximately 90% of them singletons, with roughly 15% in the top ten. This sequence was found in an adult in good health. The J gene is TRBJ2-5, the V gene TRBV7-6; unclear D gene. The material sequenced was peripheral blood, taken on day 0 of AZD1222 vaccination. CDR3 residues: CASSFISPETQYF. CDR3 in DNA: TGTGCCAGCAGCTTTATTAGTCCGGAGACCCAGTACTTC.